The clone carrying this T cell receptor (beta chain) was seen only a few times. The antigen is undetermined. Then a second PCR, running roughly 6 to 11 cycles, was carried out with a sample-barcoded 5' primer and a J-beta primer mix. Through a template-switch adaptor with 12 random nucleotides, each cDNA molecule received a tag. Via MiXCR, TCRdb re-called the 5' RACE reads, giving one row per CDR3 protein. The sample consists of about 1.6 million distinct CDR3 sequences, about 35% of them appearing once. The data are from a study of blood T cells in healthy people across ages. On the study more broadly: Using template switching, researchers captured about one barcoded beta molecule for each two T cells.

Study observations and caveats: The study found TCR beta diversity correlated strongly with naive T cell percentage. The unsorted PBMCs prevented any conclusive comparison of naive versus antigen-experienced cells.

CDR1 and CDR2 from the germline V gene are DFQATT and SNEGSKA (reference sequence). V was pared by 6 bases and J by 0 bases, with 11 bases between. The length of the CDR3 is 13 residues. Input material: blood. This receptor was taken from a woman aged 30 to 39 in good health. The chain is built from TRBV20-1 and TRBJ1-1; D unresolved. Here the CDR3 reads CSARGSVNTEAFF. The DNA of the CDR3 is TGCAGTGCCCGCGGGTCGGTGAACACTGAAGCTTTCTTT.